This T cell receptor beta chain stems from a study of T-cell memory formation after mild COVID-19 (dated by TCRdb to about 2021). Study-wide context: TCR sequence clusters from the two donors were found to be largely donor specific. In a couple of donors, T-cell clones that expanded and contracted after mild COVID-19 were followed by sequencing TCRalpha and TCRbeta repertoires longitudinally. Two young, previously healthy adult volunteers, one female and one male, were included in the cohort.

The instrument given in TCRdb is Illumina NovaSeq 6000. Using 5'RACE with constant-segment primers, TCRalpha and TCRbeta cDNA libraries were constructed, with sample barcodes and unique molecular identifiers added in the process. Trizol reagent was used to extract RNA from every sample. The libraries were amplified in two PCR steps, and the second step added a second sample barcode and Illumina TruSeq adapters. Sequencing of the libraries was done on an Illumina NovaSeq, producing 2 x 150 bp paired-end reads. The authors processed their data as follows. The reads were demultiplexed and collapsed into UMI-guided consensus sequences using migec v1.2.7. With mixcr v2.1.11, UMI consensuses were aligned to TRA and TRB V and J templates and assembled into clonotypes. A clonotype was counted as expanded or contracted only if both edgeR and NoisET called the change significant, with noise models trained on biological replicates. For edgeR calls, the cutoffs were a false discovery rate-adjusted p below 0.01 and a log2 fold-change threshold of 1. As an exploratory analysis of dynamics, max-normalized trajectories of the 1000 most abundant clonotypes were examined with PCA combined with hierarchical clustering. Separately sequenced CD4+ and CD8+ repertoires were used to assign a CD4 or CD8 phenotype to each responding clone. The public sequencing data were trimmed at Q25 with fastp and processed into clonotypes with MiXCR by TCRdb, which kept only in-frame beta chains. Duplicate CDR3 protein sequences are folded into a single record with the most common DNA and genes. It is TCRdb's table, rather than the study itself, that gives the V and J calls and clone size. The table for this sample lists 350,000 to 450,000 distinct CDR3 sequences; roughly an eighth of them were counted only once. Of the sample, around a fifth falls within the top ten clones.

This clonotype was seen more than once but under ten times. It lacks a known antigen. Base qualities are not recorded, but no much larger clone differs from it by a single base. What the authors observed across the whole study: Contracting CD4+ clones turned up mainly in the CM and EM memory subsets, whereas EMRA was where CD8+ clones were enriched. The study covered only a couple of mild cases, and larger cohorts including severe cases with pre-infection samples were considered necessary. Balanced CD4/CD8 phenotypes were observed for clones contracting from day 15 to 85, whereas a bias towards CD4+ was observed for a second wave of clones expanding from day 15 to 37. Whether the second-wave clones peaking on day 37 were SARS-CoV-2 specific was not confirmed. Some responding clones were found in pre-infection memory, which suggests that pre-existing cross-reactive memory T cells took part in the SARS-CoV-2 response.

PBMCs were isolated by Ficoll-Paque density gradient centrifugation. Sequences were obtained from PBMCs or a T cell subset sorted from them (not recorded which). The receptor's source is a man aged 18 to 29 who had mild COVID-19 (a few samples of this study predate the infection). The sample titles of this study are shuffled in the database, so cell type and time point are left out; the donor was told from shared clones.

The CDR3 protein: CASAMRHRVSGANVLTF. The bases read TGTGCCAGTGCAATGCGCCACAGGGTATCGGGGGCCAACGTCCTGACTTTC. The chain is made from TRBV19 and TRBJ2-6; TRBD1 is a possible D gene, resting on 6 matching bases. There are 17 amino acids in the CDR3, from cysteine to phenylalanine inclusive. Just CDR3 DNA is preserved here, 51 bases in frame from base 1. CDR1 and CDR2 (LNHDA, SQIVND) derive from the germline V gene (reference sequence). V is shortened by 8 bases, J by 4 bases, and the region joining them spans 21 bases. With the rest looked up from the reference TRBV19 and TRBJ2-6 genes rather than sequenced, the full variable domain is DGGITQSPKYLFRKEGQNVTLSCEQNLNHDAMYWYRQDPGQGLRLIYYSQIVNDFQKGDIAEGYSVSREKKESFPLTVTSAQKNPTAFYLCASAMRHRVSGANVLTFGAGSRLTVL.